The rows below give T cell receptor beta chains drawn from one sample of a study of blood T cell repertoires in COVID-19. TCRdb's table, derived via immunoSEQ multiplex PCR, lists solely in-frame clones and lacks some. The table shows about 220,000 clones, with 85% to 90% occurring only once. The specimen sequenced was PBMCs or T cells enriched from blood (not recorded which). The origin of the receptors is a woman aged 45-60 years with acute COVID-19. Both conserved end residues are part of each CDR3.

TRBJ1-6,TRBV2,CASSLLQEQRNSPLHF
TRBJ2-3,TRBV28,CASSLGLASSTDTQYF
TRBJ1-2,TRBV7-8,CASNRMPGVRGYGYTF
TRBJ2-5,TRBV27,CASSQPGTAKETQYF
TRBJ2-7,TRBV5-5,CASRFPGTGAEQYF
TRBJ2-5,TRBV18,CASSPRWAVSETQYF
TRBJ2-7,TRBV28,CASSLTSGRNEQYF
TRBJ1-1,TRBV5-3,CARSLGEGFRNTEAFF
TRBJ2-7,TRBV4-3,CASSRTGNSYEQYF
TRBJ1-3,TRBV28,CASTYLRGSGNTIYF
TRBJ2-1,TRBV5-6,CASSLGQGSYNEQFF
TRBJ2-7,TRBV5-1,CASSLDGREGYEQYF
TRBJ2-7,TRBV28,CASSLGGTSGRPKYEQYF
TRBJ2-3,TRBV30,CAWSLGDTQYF
TRBJ1-5,TRBV27,CASRFLGRRNQPQHF
TRBJ1-4,TRBV14,CASSQVTGHVKLFF
TRBJ2-1,TRBV19,CASSIVAGGANEQFF
TRBJ2-7,TRBV11-2,CASSRETGRVYEQYF
TRBJ2-7,TRBV28,CASRSRDEQYF
TRBJ2-5,TRBV11-3,CASSGQGRTGETQYF
TRBJ1-2,TRBV5-1,CASSLGTIYGYTF
TRBJ2-1,TRBV7-6,CASSLGGVQGEQFF
TRBJ1-5,TRBV30,CAWSRGAPTGRNQPQHF
TRBJ1-5,TRBV28,CASSPSGAYSNQPQHF
TRBJ1-4,TRBV7-5,CARSSWFAGTNEKLFF
TRBJ2-5,TRBV5-3,CARSGDRGSLQETQYF
TRBJ2-7,TRBV12-3/TRBV12-4,CASSPRQGYEQYF
TRBJ2-1,TRBV11-3,CASTKTGGTEQFF
TRBJ1-6,TRBV30,CAWSPLGGVYNSPLHF
TRBJ2-6,TRBV6-6,CASSFLRVRKKHSGANVLTF
TRBJ1-4,TRBV4-3,CASSYGSGQGEKLFF
TRBJ2-2,TRBV7-3,CASSSYTGELFF
TRBJ2-5,TRBV7-7,CASSFTGQRETQYF
TRBJ2-3,TRBV7-3,CASSLGRSTDTQYF
TRBJ2-2,TRBV4-1,CASSREGTSGSGGELFF
TRBJ1-4,TRBV2,CASSVGQGREKLFF
TRBJ2-5,TRBV5-1,CASSAGGAAPETQYF
TRBJ2-1,TRBV27,CASSPRTRVSYEQFF
TRBJ2-1,TRBV19,CASSMTSSSYNEQFF
TRBJ1-6,TRBV27,CASSLSGFSPLHF
TRBJ1-2,TRBV12-3/TRBV12-4,CASSLQGTYGYTF
TRBJ2-7,TRBV7-3,CASSLGLAGGYEQYF
TRBJ2-5,TRBV5-4,CASSLGTIKEETQYF
TRBJ1-1,TRBV5-6,CASSVSGQFMNTEAFF
TRBJ1-1,TRBV4-2,CASSPGGATEAFF
TRBJ2-7,TRBV28,CASTETVLKAGYTYEQYF
TRBJ1-5,TRBV28,CASKYGTSSNQPQHF
TRBJ1-2,TRBV24-1,CATSDTGFYGYTF
TRBJ2-7,TRBV5-1,CASSSDRGNPYEQYF
TRBJ2-7,TRBV4-1,CASSLGGTGISEQYF
TRBJ2-1,TRBV11-3,CASSLDHSYYNEQFF
TRBJ2-1,TRBV11-1,CASSLDRGSYNEQFF
TRBJ2-7,TRBV30,CAWSAPGLAGPSSYEQYF
TRBJ2-7,TRBV5-6,CASSLGTSLGEQYF
TRBJ2-7,TRBV7-9,CASSPSGGTNEQYF
TRBJ2-3,TRBV7-2,CASSLHRLAGQDTQYF
TRBJ2-1,TRBV19,CASSTHRAVMEYNEQFF
TRBJ2-1,TRBV3-1/TRBV3-2,CASSQAHTSDDSMQFF
TRBJ2-7,TRBV29-1,CSACWGTATYEQYF
TRBJ2-2,TRBV5-1,CASSRGDWGTGELFF